Following are 4 T cell receptor beta chains from one sample sequenced in a study of shared clonotypes between healthy human individuals. Method: immunoSEQ multiplex PCR; TCRdb's copy keeps in-frame clones and lacks some. The sample comprises some 2,000,000 clones, 85% to 95% of which are singletons, and around 1.1% rests with the top ten. Naive CD8 cells comprised CD45RO-negative, CCR7-positively selected cells, excluding terminally differentiated effector memory CD45RA+ cells. Sequencing was done on a sample of naive CD8+ T cells sorted from blood. These receptors were taken from a man between 18 and 29 years old in good health.

The table lists this clone with a count of one. This chain links TRBV13 with TRBJ2-7; tentative D call: TRBD1 (6 bases). CDR1 PRHDT and CDR2 FYEKMQ come from the germline V gene (reference sequence). This CDR3 is 13 amino acids long. The ends were cut back, 5 bases at V and 2 bases at J, with 10 bases in the middle. CDR3 amino acids: CASSPRQAYEQYF. CDR3 nucleotide sequence: TGTGCCAGCAGCCCCCGACAGGCCTACGAGCAGTACTTC.

This clone was detected once. The V and J genes are TRBV11-2 and TRBJ2-7; TRBD2 might be the D (6 bases). CDR1 SGHAT and CDR2 FQNNGV come from the germline V gene. The CDR3 consists of 14 residues. The V gene lost 3 bases and the J gene lost 2 bases, with 11 bases spanning the gap. Here the CDR3 reads CASSFGTAAYEQYF. The CDR3 region has the DNA TGTGCCAGCAGCTTTGGGACTGCCGCCTACGAGCAGTACTTC.

As concerns this clone: Distinct nucleotide sequences in the sample also encode this CDR3. The V call is TRBV6-5, the J call TRBJ2-7; a possible D gene is TRBD1 (6 bases). Trimming shortened V by 0 bases and J by 2 bases, and 14 bases separated the two germline ends. The germline V gene has CDR1 MNHEY and CDR2 SVGAGI. The CDR3 consists of 16 residues. The CDR3 DNA sequence: TGTGCCAGCAGTTACTCGTCGGGACACCAGACCTACGAGCAGTACTTC. Its translation is CASSYSSGHQTYEQYF.

The chain is built from TRBV5-1 and TRBJ2-3; D gene uncertain. Trimming removed 0 bases from V and 2 bases from J, with 13 bases in between. This CDR3 is built from 16 residues. Germline lookup yields CDR1 SGHRS and CDR2 YFSETQ. In DNA, the CDR3 is TGCGCCAGCAGCTTGGATCCGGGTTTGTACACAGATACGCAGTATTTT. Protein product: CASSLDPGLYTDTQYF.